One and the same sample provided the 10 T cell receptor beta chains below, sequenced in a study of cytomegalovirus exposure and HLA in healthy donors (dated by TCRdb to the late 2010s). Library preparation was by the immunoSEQ multiplex PCR assay. The multiplex PCR relied on a mix of 60 forward primers for TCR Vbeta segments and 13 reverse primers for TCR Jbeta segments. TCRdb's version of the immuneACCESS table is confined to in-frame rearrangements and falls short of the full clone set. An unresolved V gene accounts for under half of the shortfall where checked; the remainder is of unknown origin. The sample profile shows roughly 56,000 clones; 87% of them were found once. The ten biggest clones cover roughly 1.4% of the sample. The sequenced sample consisted of PBMCs. The receptors here all came from a man younger than 35 in good health and CMV-seronegative.

The rearrangement uses TRBV2 and TRBJ2-5, with D unclear. The end of the DNA fits TRBJ2-7 better, so the J call may be wrong. CDR1 and CDR2 from the germline V gene are SNHLY and FYNNEI. The CDR3 spans 13 residues. Here the CDR3 reads CASVAASSYEQYF. In DNA form, the CDR3 reads TGTGCCAGCGTCGCCGCTAGCTCCTACGAGCAGTACTTC.

The chain joins TRBV30 to TRBJ2-5; TRBD1 matches at 10 bases. The length of the CDR3 is 15 residues. The junction had 6 bases not matched to a gene; V was cut back by 3 bases and J by 2 bases. The germline gives CDR1 GTSNPN, CDR2 SVGIG (reference sequence). CDR3 nucleotides: TGTGCCTGGAGGTCGGGACAGGGGAGGCAAGAGACCCAGTACTTC. Translating it yields CAWRSGQGRQETQYF.

The chain links TRBV9 to TRBJ1-1; no clear D gene. Deletions cut 3 bases from V and 0 bases from J, with 9 bases between. This CDR3 contains 14 residues. Germline loops: CDR1 SGDLS, CDR2 YYNGEE. For the CDR3, the DNA is TGTGCCAGCAGCGAAGCGTTTATGAACACTGAAGCTTTCTTT. This gives the protein CASSEAFMNTEAFF.

This clone has a handful of counts. The J gene is TRBJ2-2, the V gene TRBV5-4; D possibly corresponds to TRBD2 (5 bases). CDR3 length: 14 amino acids. Germline loops: CDR1 SGHNT, CDR2 YYREEE (reference sequence). Trimming pared 0 bases from V and 6 bases from J, leaving 9 bases between. CDR3 sequence reads: CASSLGIASGELFF. The DNA of the CDR3 is TGTGCCAGCAGCTTGGGGATAGCGTCCGGGGAGCTGTTTTTT.

This chain joins TRBV6-5 and TRBJ2-2, with D uncertain. CDR1 is MNHEY and CDR2 is SVGAGI in the germline V gene. The length of the CDR3 is 12 residues. V dropped 5 bases and J dropped 1 base, with 2 bases sitting between them. The CDR3 DNA is TGTGCCAGCAGTCGGAACACCGGGGAGCTGTTTTTT. Protein: CASSRNTGELFF.

The chain carries TRBV6-1 and TRBJ2-7, with TRBD1 identical over 9 bases. This CDR3 region has 15 residues. After removal of 4 bases from V and 6 bases from J, the junction contained 10 bases not matched to a gene. Germline lookup yields CDR1 MNHNS and CDR2 SASEGT. The chain's CDR3 is CASSVTGTGRPEQYF. The DNA of the CDR3 is TGTGCCAGCAGTGTAACCGGGACAGGGCGTCCCGAGCAGTACTTC.

The rearrangement uses TRBV28 and TRBJ2-7; D is possibly TRBD1 (5 bases). Between the trimmed V and J ends, which lost 2 bases and 2 bases, there was a span of 13 bases. Germline lookup yields CDR1 MDHEN and CDR2 SYDVKM. The CDR3 loop spans 15 amino acids. The CDR3 nucleotides are TGTGCCAGCAGTTTAACCCAGGGCTACCCCTACGAGCAGTACTTC. This sequence encodes CASSLTQGYPYEQYF.

This rearrangement joins TRBV10-3 to TRBJ2-5, with D possibly matching TRBD1 (5 bases). From germline, CDR1 is ENHRY and CDR2 SYGVKD. This CDR3 spans 12 amino acids. V was clipped by 11 bases and J by 2 bases, with 12 bases between them. CDR3 in DNA: TGTGCCGTCGACAGAGTACAAGAGACCCAGTACTTC. It specifies CAVDRVQETQYF.

This sequence joins TRBV5-6 and TRBJ1-3, with D tentatively TRBD1 (6 bases). Germline assignment: CDR1 SGHDT and CDR2 YYEEEE. The CDR3 has 14 residues. V lost 5 bases to trimming and J lost 2 bases, with 11 bases between them. In nucleotides, the CDR3 is TGTGCCAGCAGATTCACAGGGACTGGAAACACCATATATTTT. The encoded protein is CASRFTGTGNTIYF.

The V call is TRBV28, the J call TRBJ2-1; 9 bases match TRBD2. The CDR3 totals 16 residues. V lost 3 bases and J lost 2; bases outside the gene matches: 5. The V gene's germline CDR1 is MDHEN and CDR2 SYDVKM. In nucleotides, the CDR3 is TGTGCCAGCAGTTTCCTCCGACTAGCGGCCTACAATGAGCAGTTCTTC. This codes for CASSFLRLAAYNEQFF.